The entry that follows covers one TCR beta chain sequence. The data belong to a study of T cell changes during pregnancy in multiple sclerosis. TCRdb keeps only in-frame clones here, not all; method: immunoSEQ multiplex PCR. Among tens of thousands of clones listed, approximately 90% were seen once. The CDR3 is made up of 14 amino acids. Trimming removed 3 bases at V and 3 bases at J, with 14 bases between. Per germline, CDR1 GTSNPN and CDR2 SVGIG (reference sequence). The sequence was obtained from a female donor in good health, enrolled as a control in a pregnancy study. The sequences come from CD4+ T cells from peripheral blood mononuclear cells, collected in the third trimester of pregnancy. The chain has TRBV30 and TRBJ1-2, with D possibly TRBD1 on 5 matching bases. CDR3 sequence: CAWSAQTVYYGYTF. The DNA for the CDR3 is TGTGCCTGGAGCGCGCAGACAGTTTACTATGGCTACACCTTC.